This T cell receptor beta chain comes out of a study of identical twins. MiXCR was run by TCRdb on the 5' RACE reads, yielding one entry per CDR3 protein. The sample lists a few hundred thousand distinct CDR3 sequences, around a sixth occurring once. This clonotype has at least ten counts. The source is a man in his forties or fifties in good health. Sequencing input: naive T cells sorted from blood.

DNA of the CDR3: TGCAGTAGTTCGAGCGGTACCTACAATGAGCAGTTCTTC. Its protein product is CSSSSGTYNEQFF. This chain joins TRBV20-1 and TRBJ2-1; maybe TRBD2 (5 bases). CDR3 length: 13 residues. Deletions cut 8 bases from V and 2 bases from J, with 13 bases between. Germline loops: CDR1 DFQATT, CDR2 SNEGSKA (reference sequence).